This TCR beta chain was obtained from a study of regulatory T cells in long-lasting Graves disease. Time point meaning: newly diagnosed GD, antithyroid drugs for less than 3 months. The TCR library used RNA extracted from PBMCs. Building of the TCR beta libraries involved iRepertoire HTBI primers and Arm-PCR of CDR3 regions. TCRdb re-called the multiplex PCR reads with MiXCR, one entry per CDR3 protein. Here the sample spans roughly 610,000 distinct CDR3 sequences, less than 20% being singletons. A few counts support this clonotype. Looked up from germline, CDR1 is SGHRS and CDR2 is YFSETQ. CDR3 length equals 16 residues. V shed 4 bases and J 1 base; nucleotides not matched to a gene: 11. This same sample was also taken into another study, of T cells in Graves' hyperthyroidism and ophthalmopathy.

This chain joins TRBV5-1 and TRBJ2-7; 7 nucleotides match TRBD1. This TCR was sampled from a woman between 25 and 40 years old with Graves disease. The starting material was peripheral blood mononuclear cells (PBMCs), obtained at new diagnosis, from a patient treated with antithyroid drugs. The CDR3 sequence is CASSPRTGTASYEQYF. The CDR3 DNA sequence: TGCGCCAGCAGCCCGAGGACAGGCACAGCGTCCTACGAGCAGTACTTC.